This TCR beta chain was identified during a study of graft-versus-host responses after intestinal transplantation. Study overall: Anti-thymocyte globulin induction was given to all recipients, followed by tacrolimus and steroids for around 3 years.

Overall study results and limits: Early post-transplant falls in HvG clones accompanied the peak levels of circulating GvH clones. Recipient marrow showed GvH clones, some seen first in ileum or blood.

Here immunoSEQ multiplex PCR was the method, and the copy in TCRdb shows in-frame clones only, minus some. The repertoire consists of 85,000 to 90,000 clones, with approximately 90% occurring once and the leading ten covering 0.3% to 0.35%. V was pared by 0 bases and J by 4 bases, with 13 bases between. This CDR3 is 15 amino acids long. The germline gives CDR1 SGHRS, CDR2 YFSETQ. Comment on this clone: As yet, its antigen is unknown.

The chain is built from TRBV5-1 and TRBJ1-1; perhaps TRBD1 as D (6 bases). The source was unstimulated CD4+ T cells sorted from spleen or lymph node cells, collected before transplant. This sequence originates from a human donor who was the organ donor for an intestinal transplant. The CDR3 coding sequence is TGCGCCAGCAGCTTGGTAGCTGAAGGGGGCACTGAAGCTTTCTTT. Translating it yields CASSLVAEGGTEAFF. The full variable domain, completed using reference TRBV5-1 and TRBJ1-1, is KAGVTQTPRYLIKTRGQQVTLSCSPISGHRSVSWYQQTPGQGLQFLFEYFSETQRNKGNFPGRFSGRQFSNSRSEMNVSTLELGDSALYLCASSLVAEGGTEAFFGQGTRLTVV.